This is a list of T cell receptor beta chains from one sample in a study of CD8 T cells in Susac syndrome. TCRdb re-analysed the immunoSEQ multiplex PCR reads in MiXCR, keeping a single row per CDR3 protein. The table lists some 200,000 distinct CDR3 sequences, roughly nine tenths of them singletons. The sample taken for sequencing was CD8+ T cells from PBMCs. These receptor sequences come from a human donor with multiple sclerosis. Both conserved end residues are part of each CDR3. A D gene is named only where the DNA matches it firmly. Size is omitted from some rows. Given values are once, few, many or a class for expanded clones.

clone size	J gene	D gene	V gene	CDR3 protein	CDR3 DNA
once	TRBJ2-3	.	TRBV5-4	CASSLEPDPAFYF	TGTGCCAGCAGCTTGGAGCCGGACCCCGCGTTCTATTTT
.	TRBJ1-1	.	TRBV29-1	CSVSMAGAEAFF	TGCAGCGTTTCCATGGCAGGGGCTGAAGCTTTCTTT
.	TRBJ2-5	TRBD1	TRBV12-3/TRBV12-4	CASSLGAGQAGETQYF	TGTGCCAGCAGTTTAGGCGCGGGACAGGCTGGGGAGACCCAGTACTTC
.	TRBJ1-2	.	TRBV6-5	CASTHGSFPLYGYTF	TGTGCCAGCACCCATGGGAGTTTCCCGCTCTATGGCTACACCTTC
.	TRBJ1-1	TRBD1	TRBV9	CASSTGTGSITEAFF	TGTGCCAGCAGCACCGGGACAGGGTCGATCACTGAAGCTTTCTTT
.	TRBJ2-1	.	TRBV5-1	CASSQENRNEQFF	TGCGCCAGCAGCCAAGAAAACAGGAATGAGCAGTTCTTC
.	TRBJ2-1	.	TRBV7-9	CASRGGSSYNEQFF	TGTGCCAGCAGGGGCGGAAGCTCCTACAATGAGCAGTTCTTC
.	TRBJ2-7	TRBD1	TRBV6-5	CASSIGTGGWYEQYF	TGTGCCAGCAGCATAGGGACAGGGGGCTGGTACGAGCAGTACTTC
.	TRBJ2-1	TRBD1	TRBV29-1	CSVYTGTGSYNEQFF	TGCAGCGTCTATACCGGGACAGGGTCCTACAATGAGCAGTTCTTC
.	TRBJ2-3	.	TRBV13	CASSSHSGDTQYF	TGTGCCAGCAGCTCCCACTCAGGGGATACGCAGTATTTT